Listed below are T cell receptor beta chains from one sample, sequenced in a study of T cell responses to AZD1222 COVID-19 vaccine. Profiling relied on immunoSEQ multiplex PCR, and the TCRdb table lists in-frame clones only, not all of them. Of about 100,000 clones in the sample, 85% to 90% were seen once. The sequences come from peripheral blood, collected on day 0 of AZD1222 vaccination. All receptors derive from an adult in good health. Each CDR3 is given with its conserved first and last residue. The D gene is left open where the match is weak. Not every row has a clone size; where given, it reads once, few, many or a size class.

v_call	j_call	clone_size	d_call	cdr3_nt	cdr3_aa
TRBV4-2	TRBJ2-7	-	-	TGTGCCAGCAGCCAAGATCAACTAGCCTACGAGCAGTACTTC	CASSQDQLAYEQYF
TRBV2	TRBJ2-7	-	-	TGTGCCAGCAGTATCCTTGAGAGTGGCGAGCAGTACTTC	CASSILESGEQYF
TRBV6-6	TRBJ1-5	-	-	TGTGCCAGCAGATACGAGGGAAATCAGCCCCAGCATTTT	CASRYEGNQPQHF
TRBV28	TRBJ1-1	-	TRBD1	TGTGCCAGCATCCCTCCCCCGGGACAGGGGGTGCCTGAAGCTTTCTTT	CASIPPPGQGVPEAFF
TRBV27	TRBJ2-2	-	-	TGTGCCAGCAGTTTAACGGGCCGGGCGGCCGGGGAGCTGTTTTTT	CASSLTGRAAGELFF
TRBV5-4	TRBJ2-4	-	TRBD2	TGTGCCAGCAGCTTGGGACTAGCGGGGGGGCGAGCCAAAAACATTCAGTACTTC	CASSLGLAGGRAKNIQYF
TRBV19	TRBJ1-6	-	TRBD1	TGTGCCAGTAACCTGGACAGGGGACTGCGTTCACCCCTCCACTTT	CASNLDRGLRSPLHF
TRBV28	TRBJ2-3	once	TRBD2	TGTGCCAGCAGTTCCCGTTTGCGGGGGGGCATGAATACGCAGTATTTT	CASSSRLRGGMNTQYF
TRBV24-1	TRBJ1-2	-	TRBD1	TGTGCCACCGCCGACAGGGATGGCTACACCTTC	CATADRDGYTF
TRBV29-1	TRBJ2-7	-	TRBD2	TGCAGCGTTGTAGGAGCGGGAGTTTTTTCCGAGCAGTACTTC	CSVVGAGVFSEQYF
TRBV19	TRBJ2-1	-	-	TGTGCCAGTACCTGGCGGGACTCGGTTTCGAATGAGCAGTTCTTC	CASTWRDSVSNEQFF
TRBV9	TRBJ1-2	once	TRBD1	TGTGCCAGCAGCGAAGAGGGGACAGGGGATGCCTACACCTTC	CASSEEGTGDAYTF
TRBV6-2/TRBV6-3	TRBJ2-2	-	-	TGTGCCAGCAGTCAACGACAGCACACCGGGGAGCTGTTTTTT	CASSQRQHTGELFF
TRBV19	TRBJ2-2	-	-	TGTGCCAGTAGATCATTCGGGGCAGGGCAAGACGGGGAGCTGTTTTTT	CASRSFGAGQDGELFF
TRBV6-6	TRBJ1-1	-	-	TGTGCCGTCCGTTCCGACACTGAAGCTTTCTTT	CAVRSDTEAFF
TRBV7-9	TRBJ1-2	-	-	TGTGCCAGCAGCTTAGGGTCGAGGGGCGTAGGTGGCTACACCTTC	CASSLGSRGVGGYTF
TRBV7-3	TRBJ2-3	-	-	TGTGCCAGCAGCTTAACGATTCGGGGAGATACGCAGTATTTT	CASSLTIRGDTQYF
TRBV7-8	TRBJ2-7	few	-	TGTGCCAGCAGCTCGTACCCCAACTACGAGCAGTACTTC	CASSSYPNYEQYF